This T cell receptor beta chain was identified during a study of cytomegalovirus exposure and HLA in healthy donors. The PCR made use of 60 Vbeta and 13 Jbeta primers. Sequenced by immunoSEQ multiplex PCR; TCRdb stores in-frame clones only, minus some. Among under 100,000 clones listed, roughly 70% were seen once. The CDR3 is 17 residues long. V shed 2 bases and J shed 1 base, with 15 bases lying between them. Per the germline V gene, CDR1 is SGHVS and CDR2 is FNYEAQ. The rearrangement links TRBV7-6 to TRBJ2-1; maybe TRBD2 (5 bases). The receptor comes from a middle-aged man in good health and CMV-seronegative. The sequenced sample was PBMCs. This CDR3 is CASSLFGLINSYNEQFF. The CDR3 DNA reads TGTGCCAGCAGCTTATTCGGACTCATTAATTCCTACAATGAGCAGTTCTTC.